The T cell receptor beta chain under discussion was sequenced for a study of T cell changes during pregnancy in multiple sclerosis. Clones were read by immunoSEQ multiplex PCR, and TCRdb kept only the in-frame ones, dropping some. The sample shows 40,000 or so clones, 92% of them seen only once. The CDR3 has 14 amino acids. Unmatched junction bases numbered 5, after V lost 6 bases and J lost 3 bases. Germline V lookup: CDR1 MRHNA, CDR2 SNTAGT. This clone was seen ten or more times. This material consisted of CD8+ T cells from peripheral blood mononuclear cells, taken before pregnancy. The receptor was derived from a female donor with multiple sclerosis, enrolled in a pregnancy study. This rearrangement joins TRBV6-4 to TRBJ2-3; 8 nucleotides match TRBD1. The CDR3 region has the DNA TGTGCCAGCAGCCCGACAGGGGAGACAGATACGCAGTATTTT. Its translation: CASSPTGETDTQYF.